The rows below give T cell receptor beta chains drawn from one sample of a study of blood T cells in healthy people across ages. One entry per CDR3 protein, called by TCRdb with MiXCR from the 5' RACE reads. The repertoire holds about 780,000 distinct CDR3 sequences, with less than 60% as singletons. Source material: blood. These TCRs come from an elderly man in good health. The CDR3 runs from the conserved cysteine through the conserved F or W. A D gene is named only where the DNA matches it firmly. The size field is filled for only some rows; it gives once, few, many or a size class.

>TRBJ2-5|-|TRBV20-1|-
CSAPRRQQTNNEQYF
TGCAGTGCGCCGAGGCGGCAGCAGACAAACAATGAGCAGTACTTC
>TRBJ2-5|few|TRBV5-5|-
CASSRGDPMVQETQYF
TGTGCCAGCAGCCGAGGGGACCCGATGGTCCAAGAGACCCAGTACTTC
>TRBJ2-7|few|TRBV25-1|-
CASSDDRTGNNEQYF
TGTGCCAGCAGTGACGACCGTACAGGGAACAATGAGCAGTACTTC
>TRBJ2-7|-|TRBV6-1|-
CASGLQTYNEQYF
TGTGCCAGCGGACTACAGACCTACAATGAGCAGTACTTC
>TRBJ2-3|-|TRBV7-6|TRBD2
CASSRLMTSGGYTDTQYF
TGTGCCAGCAGCCGACTTATGACTAGCGGGGGTTACACAGATACGCAGTATTTT
>TRBJ2-7|few|TRBV7-2|-
CASSLFEGGVTSVSYEQYF
TGTGCCAGCAGCTTATTTGAGGGGGGCGTCACTAGCGTCTCCTACGAGCAGTACTTC
>TRBJ2-5|-|TRBV18|-
CASSPQQGETQYF
TGTGCCAGCTCGCCACAACAGGGCGAGACCCAGTACTTC
>TRBJ2-5|few|TRBV7-2|-
CTSSLALTSRQTQYF
TGTACCAGCAGCTTAGCGCTTACTAGCCGGCAGACCCAGTACTTC
>TRBJ2-7|-|TRBV11-3|-
CASSLDSSRSYEQYF
TGTGCCAGCAGCTTAGACTCTAGCCGTTCCTACGAGCAGTACTTC
>TRBJ2-7|-|TRBV11-2|-
CASSLGPYYSLSSYEQYF
TGTGCCAGCAGCTTAGGACCTTACTACTCTCTGAGCTCCTACGAGCAGTACTTC
>TRBJ1-2|-|TRBV20-1|-
CSARFANYGYTF
TGCAGTGCAAGATTTGCTAACTATGGCTACACCTTC
>TRBJ2-5|few|TRBV5-6|TRBD2
CASSLPTSSETQYF
TGTGCCAGCAGCCTCCCGACTAGCTCAGAGACCCAGTACTTC
>TRBJ2-3|-|TRBV20-1|TRBD2
CSAKRGLAGGTDTQYF
TGCAGTGCTAAGAGAGGACTAGCGGGAGGCACAGATACGCAGTATTTT
>TRBJ1-6|-|TRBV25-1|-
CASRDSGHADSPLHF
TGTGCCAGCAGGGACAGTGGGCACGCGGATTCACCCCTCCACTTT
>TRBJ1-2|few|TRBV12-3/TRBV12-4|-
CASSFRNYGYTF
TGTGCCAGCAGTTTCCGTAACTATGGCTACACCTTC
>TRBJ2-3|-|TRBV6-2/TRBV6-3|TRBD2
CASSFSKAGGRDTQYF
TGTGCCAGCAGTTTTTCAAAAGCGGGGGGCAGAGATACGCAGTATTTT
>TRBJ2-1|-|TRBV18|TRBD2
CASSPPRRGGRDEQFF
TGTGCCAGCTCACCACCGAGGCGCGGGGGACGGGATGAGCAGTTCTTC
>TRBJ2-7|few|TRBV4-3|TRBD2
CASSQELGTSTYEQYF
TGCGCCAGCAGCCAAGAACTTGGGACTAGTACCTACGAGCAGTACTTC
>TRBJ1-5|few|TRBV6-6|TRBD1
CASNRGRQPQHF
TGTGCCAGCAACAGGGGGAGGCAGCCCCAGCATTTT
>TRBJ1-1|-|TRBV7-2|-
CASSPPPDGREAFF
TGTGCCAGCAGTCCACCCCCAGACGGCCGCGAAGCTTTCTTT
>TRBJ2-1|-|TRBV5-1|TRBD2
CASSLSTSGAPHEQFF
TGCGCCAGCAGCTTATCGACTAGCGGGGCTCCCCATGAGCAGTTCTTC
>TRBJ1-2|-|TRBV20-1|-
CSARDPHLIGGYGYTF
TGCAGTGCTAGAGATCCCCATCTGATAGGAGGGTATGGCTACACCTTC
>TRBJ2-6|-|TRBV29-1|TRBD1
CSGSCRDTGGRGANVLTF
TGCAGCGGGTCCTGCCGGGACACAGGGGGTCGCGGGGCCAACGTCCTGACTTTC
>TRBJ2-3|-|TRBV27|-
CASSWGRGRTDTQYF
TGTGCCAGCAGTTGGGGGAGGGGGCGCACAGATACGCAGTATTTT
>TRBJ2-7|-|TRBV7-8|TRBD1
CASSSFRDRVTYEQYF
TGTGCCAGCAGCTCCTTCCGGGACAGGGTGACCTACGAGCAGTACTTC
>TRBJ2-3|few|TRBV7-2|TRBD2
CASSSSLAGVGDTQYF
TGTGCCAGCAGCTCCTCACTAGCGGGAGTTGGAGATACGCAGTATTTT
>TRBJ2-3|-|TRBV29-1|-
CSSHGLTDTQYF
TGCAGCTCCCATGGGCTCACAGATACGCAGTATTTT
>TRBJ2-7|-|TRBV20-1|TRBD2
CSARDRGRSGRPYEQYF
TGCAGTGCTAGAGATAGGGGTAGGTCCGGGAGGCCCTACGAGCAGTACTTC
>TRBJ2-7|many|TRBV7-2|TRBD1
CASSLPGQGTYEQYF
TGTGCCAGCAGCTTACCCGGACAGGGCACCTACGAGCAGTACTTC
>TRBJ2-3|-|TRBV27|TRBD2
CASRRLAGIPDTQYF
TGTGCCAGCAGGAGACTAGCGGGAATCCCCGATACGCAGTATTTT
>TRBJ2-5|-|TRBV11-3|-
CASSLHYQETQYF
TGTGCCAGCAGCTTACACTACCAAGAGACCCAGTACTTC
>TRBJ2-1|-|TRBV14|-
CASSLHSEVNEQFF
TGTGCCAGCAGCCTCCACTCGGAGGTCAATGAGCAGTTCTTC
>TRBJ2-1|many|TRBV29-1|TRBD2
CSVEDRPSGRWYEQFF
TGCAGCGTTGAAGATCGGCCTAGCGGGAGGTGGTATGAGCAGTTCTTC
>TRBJ2-5|-|TRBV20-1|TRBD2
CSARDRLAGLETQYF
TGCAGTGCTAGAGATCGACTAGCGGGTTTGGAGACCCAGTACTTC
>TRBJ2-5|few|TRBV7-9|TRBD1
CASTLGTAWETQYF
TGTGCCAGCACTTTGGGGACAGCTTGGGAGACCCAGTACTTC
>TRBJ2-5|-|TRBV12-3/TRBV12-4|-
CASSPYRGGQETQYF
TGTGCCAGCAGTCCGTACAGGGGAGGGCAAGAGACCCAGTACTTC
>TRBJ2-3|-|TRBV13|-
CASRGNLETTQYF
TGTGCCAGCAGAGGGAACCTTGAGACTACGCAGTATTTT
>TRBJ1-4|few|TRBV7-2|-
CASSLGSINEKLFF
TGTGCCAGCAGCTTAGGTTCAATCAATGAAAAACTGTTTTTT
>TRBJ2-7|-|TRBV9|-
CASSVEGSGFPNEQYF
TGTGCCAGCAGCGTAGAAGGATCCGGGTTCCCTAATGAGCAGTACTTC
>TRBJ2-5|few|TRBV14|-
CASSPRADGNEQYF
TGTGCCAGCAGCCCGAGGGCGGATGGAAATGAGCAGTACTTC
>TRBJ2-2|-|TRBV4-2|TRBD2
CASSQNSGSTGELFF
TGTGCCAGCAGCCAAAATAGCGGGAGCACCGGGGAGCTGTTTTTT
>TRBJ2-1|few|TRBV7-2|-
CASSYSGSSDEQFF
TGTGCCAGCAGCTACTCCGGGAGCAGCGATGAGCAGTTCTTC
>TRBJ2-1|few|TRBV7-2|-
CASSLASAAPRNEQFF
TGTGCCAGCAGCTTAGCGTCGGCGGCCCCGAGGAATGAGCAGTTCTTC
>TRBJ1-1|-|TRBV4-3|TRBD1
CASSQGQGAVMNTEAFF
TGCGCCAGCAGCCAAGGGCAGGGGGCCGTCATGAACACTGAAGCTTTCTTT
>TRBJ2-1|few|TRBV24-1|-
CATSTQGVYNEQFF
TGTGCCACCAGTACACAAGGGGTCTACAATGAGCAGTTCTTC
>TRBJ2-1|-|TRBV24-1|-
CATSDLGRASYNEQFF
TGTGCCACCAGTGATTTGGGCCGGGCCTCCTACAATGAGCAGTTCTTC
>TRBJ2-2|few|TRBV7-3|TRBD2
CASSYGLAGVGELFF
TGTGCCAGCAGCTACGGACTAGCGGGAGTCGGGGAGCTGTTTTTT
>TRBJ2-1|-|TRBV20-1|-
CSAGLRPYNEQFF
TGCAGTGCGGGACTCCGCCCCTACAATGAGCAGTTCTTC